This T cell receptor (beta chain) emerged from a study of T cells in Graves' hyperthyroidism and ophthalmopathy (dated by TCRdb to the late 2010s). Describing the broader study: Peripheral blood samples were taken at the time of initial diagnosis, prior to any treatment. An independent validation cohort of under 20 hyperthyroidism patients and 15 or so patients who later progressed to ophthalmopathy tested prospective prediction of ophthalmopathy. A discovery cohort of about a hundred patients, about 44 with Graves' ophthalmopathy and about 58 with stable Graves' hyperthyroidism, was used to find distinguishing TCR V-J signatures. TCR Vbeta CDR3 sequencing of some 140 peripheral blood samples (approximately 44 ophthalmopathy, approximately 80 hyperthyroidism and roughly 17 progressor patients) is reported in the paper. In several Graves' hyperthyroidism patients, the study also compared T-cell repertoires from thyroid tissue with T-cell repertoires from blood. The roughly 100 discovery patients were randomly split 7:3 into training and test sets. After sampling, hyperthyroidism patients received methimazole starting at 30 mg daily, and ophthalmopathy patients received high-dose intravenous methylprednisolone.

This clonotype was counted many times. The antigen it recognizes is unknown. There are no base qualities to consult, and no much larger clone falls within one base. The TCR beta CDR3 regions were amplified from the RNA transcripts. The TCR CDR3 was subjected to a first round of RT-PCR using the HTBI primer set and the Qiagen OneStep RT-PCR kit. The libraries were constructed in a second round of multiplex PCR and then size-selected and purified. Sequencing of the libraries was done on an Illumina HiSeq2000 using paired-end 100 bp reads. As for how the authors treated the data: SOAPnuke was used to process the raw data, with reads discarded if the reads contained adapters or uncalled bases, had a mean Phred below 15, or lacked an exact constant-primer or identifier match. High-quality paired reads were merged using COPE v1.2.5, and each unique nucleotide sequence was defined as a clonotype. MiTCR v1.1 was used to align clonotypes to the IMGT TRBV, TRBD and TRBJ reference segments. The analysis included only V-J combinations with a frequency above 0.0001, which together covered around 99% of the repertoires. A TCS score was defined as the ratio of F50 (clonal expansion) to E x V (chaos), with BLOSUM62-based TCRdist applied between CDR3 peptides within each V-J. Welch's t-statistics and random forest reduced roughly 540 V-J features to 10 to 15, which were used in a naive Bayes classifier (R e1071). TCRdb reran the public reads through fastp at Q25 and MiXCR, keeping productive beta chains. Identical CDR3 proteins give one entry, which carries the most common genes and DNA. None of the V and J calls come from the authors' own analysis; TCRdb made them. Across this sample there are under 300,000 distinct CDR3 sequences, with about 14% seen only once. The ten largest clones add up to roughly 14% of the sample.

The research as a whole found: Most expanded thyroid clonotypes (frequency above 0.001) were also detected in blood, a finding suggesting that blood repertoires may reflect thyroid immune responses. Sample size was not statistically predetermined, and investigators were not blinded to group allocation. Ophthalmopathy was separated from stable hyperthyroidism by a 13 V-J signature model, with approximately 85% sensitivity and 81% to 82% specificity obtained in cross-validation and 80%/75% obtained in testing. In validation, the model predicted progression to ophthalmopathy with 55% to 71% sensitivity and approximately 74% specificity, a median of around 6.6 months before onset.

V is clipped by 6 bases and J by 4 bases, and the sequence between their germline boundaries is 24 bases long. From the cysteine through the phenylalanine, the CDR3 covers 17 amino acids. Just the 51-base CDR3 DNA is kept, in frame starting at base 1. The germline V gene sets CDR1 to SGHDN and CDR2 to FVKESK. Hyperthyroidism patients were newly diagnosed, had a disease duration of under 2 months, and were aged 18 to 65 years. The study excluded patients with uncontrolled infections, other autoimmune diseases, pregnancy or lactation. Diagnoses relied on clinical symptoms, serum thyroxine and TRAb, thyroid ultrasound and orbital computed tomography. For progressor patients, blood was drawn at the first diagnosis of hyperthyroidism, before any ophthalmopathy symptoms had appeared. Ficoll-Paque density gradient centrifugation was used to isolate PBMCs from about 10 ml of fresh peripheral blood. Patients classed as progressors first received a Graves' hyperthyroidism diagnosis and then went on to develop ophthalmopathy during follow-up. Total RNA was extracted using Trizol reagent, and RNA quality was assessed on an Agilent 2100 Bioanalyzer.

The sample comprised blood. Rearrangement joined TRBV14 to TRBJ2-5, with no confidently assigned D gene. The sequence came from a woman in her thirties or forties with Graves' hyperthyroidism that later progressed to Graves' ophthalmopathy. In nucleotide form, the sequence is TGTGCCAGCAGTCTTTACTTAATCGGGTCTAAGGGAGAGACCCAGTACTTC. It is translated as CASSLYLIGSKGETQYF.